Below, 7 T cell receptor beta chains from the same sample are listed, as sequenced in a study of T cell repertoires in cytomegalovirus infection. These receptors have no identified antigens. In TCRdb, the reads were re-called with MiXCR into one record per CDR3 protein. The sample holds hundreds of thousands of distinct CDR3 sequences, almost 30% seen once. The sequencing used cultured PBMCs, collected from culture after CMV antigen stimulation. These receptor sequences come from a human donor in good health (CMV status not recorded). Some clones in this sample may be carry-over from other donors' samples.

This clonotype was observed many times. The rearrangement links TRBV9 to TRBJ1-1; 7 positions agree with TRBD1. Germline V gene data show CDR1 as SGDLS and CDR2 as YYNGEE. CDR3 length: 15 amino acids. With 3 bases clipped from V and 3 bases from J, the junction kept 8 bases outside the gene matches. CDR3 in amino acids: CASSAGGTGDTEAFF. DNA of the CDR3: TGTGCCAGCAGCGCGGGGGGAACAGGGGACACTGAAGCTTTCTTT.

This clonotype has just a few counts. The V call is TRBV19, the J call TRBJ1-6, with 7 bases that match TRBD1. CDR1 is LNHDA and CDR2 is SQIVND in the germline V gene (reference sequence). V dropped 3 bases and J dropped 9; count of bases not matched to a gene: 8. The CDR3 spans 15 residues. The CDR3 loop is CASSIGAAGGSPLHF. The CDR3 DNA follows: TGTGCCAGTAGTATTGGAGCGGCAGGGGGTTCACCCCTCCACTTT.

This clonotype was detected a few times. The chain is built from TRBV5-1 and TRBJ1-1, with a weak D call TRBD1 (5 bases). In germline, CDR1 is SGHRS, CDR2 YFSETQ. V lost 3 bases to trimming and J lost 4 bases, with 13 bases between them. CDR3 size: 14 residues. CDR3 coding DNA: TGCGCCAGCAGCTCTGACACGGGGGGCACTGAAGCTTTCTTT. Amino acid sequence: CASSSDTGGTEAFF.

This clonotype was counted only a few times. The rearrangement links TRBV7-8 to TRBJ1-1; 9 bases agree with TRBD1. The CDR3 is 15 amino acids. Germline CDR1 is SGHVS and CDR2 is FQNEAQ. V was clipped by 1 base and J by 2 bases; unmatched bases: 2. In nucleotides, the CDR3 is TGTGCCAGCAGCTTAGTAACAGGGGGCAACACTGAAGCTTTCTTT. Its translation is CASSLVTGGNTEAFF.

This clonotype was detected a few times. The chain joins TRBV10-3 to TRBJ1-2; no clear D gene. CDR3 length equals 14 residues. In germline, CDR1 is ENHRY, CDR2 SYGVKD. Trimming removed 4 bases at V and 2 bases at J, with 11 bases between. CDR3 DNA sequence: TGTGCCATCAGTGGGACTTTAGGGAACTATGGCTACACCTTC. It specifies CAISGTLGNYGYTF.

This clonotype has only a few counts. As DNA, the CDR3 is TGTGCCAGCAGAGGCATACAGGGGAACACTGAAGCTTTCTTT. Its translation: CASRGIQGNTEAFF. This sequence joins TRBV28 and TRBJ1-1; TRBD1 is a possible D gene (6 bases). The CDR3 is 14 amino acids. Germline V gives CDR1 MDHEN, CDR2 SYDVKM. V shed 6 bases and J shed 1 base, with 12 bases lying between them.

This clonotype occurred a few times. CDR3 bases: TGCGCCAGCAGCCACCAGGGGCAGATCTCTGGGGCCAACGTCCTGACTTTC. This sequence encodes CASSHQGQISGANVLTF. The chain joins TRBV4-1 to TRBJ2-6, with a tentative D call TRBD1 (6 bases). This CDR3 comprises 17 residues. Germline CDR1 reads MGHRA; CDR2 reads YSYEKL. V was trimmed by 3 bases and J by 0 bases, leaving 12 bases between them.